One and the same sample provided the 21 T cell receptor beta chains below, sequenced in a study of blood T cell repertoires in COVID-19. Sequencing was performed with immunoSEQ multiplex PCR; in TCRdb, only in-frame clones are kept and a portion is missing. The sample has roughly 140,000 clones; approximately 85% are singletons. Sequenced material: peripheral blood. These receptors all come from a man in his forties or fifties with acute or convalescent COVID-19.

CDR3 DNA: TGTGCCAGCTCACCGACTAGCGGAGGTAATGAGCAGTTCTTC. Its translation is CASSPTSGGNEQFF. The chain uses TRBV18 and TRBJ2-1; 9 nucleotides line up with TRBD2. Germline V gene lookup returns CDR1 KGHSH and CDR2 LQKENI. V shed 3 bases and J 7 bases; nucleotides not matched to a gene: 4. This CDR3 contains 14 residues.

This clone appeared once. The rearrangement links TRBV11-3 to TRBJ2-1; 14 nucleotides match TRBD2. CDR1 and CDR2 (germline): SGHNT, YENEEA. With 5 bases clipped from V and 4 bases from J, the junction kept 10 bases outside the gene matches. This CDR3 region has 18 residues. CDR3 DNA sequence: TGTGCCAGCAGCACGAGGACTAGCGGGAGGTGGGGGTACAATGAGCAGTTCTTC. Translated: CASSTRTSGRWGYNEQFF.

V is TRBV18 and J is TRBJ1-1; possible D gene TRBD1, 5 bases. The germline gives CDR1 KGHSH, CDR2 LQKENI. The CDR3 contains 15 residues. Trimming stripped 0 bases from V and 3 bases from J, with 11 bases between. The CDR3 reads CASSPPNFRDTEAFF. CDR3 in DNA: TGTGCCAGCTCACCACCGAATTTCAGGGACACTGAAGCTTTCTTT. Drawing the rest from reference TRBV18 and TRBJ1-1, the complete variable domain is NAGVMQNPRHLVRRRGQEARLRCSPMKGHSHVYWYRQLPEEGLKFMVYLQKENIIDESGMPKERFSAEFPKEGPSILRIQQVVRGDSAAYFCASSPPNFRDTEAFFGQGTRLTVV.

The J gene is TRBJ1-1, the V gene TRBV6-5, with 10 bases aligning to TRBD1. Trimming cost V 8 bases and J 5 bases; bases outside gene matches: 5. The CDR3 is 13 amino acids. Germline CDR1 reads MNHEY; CDR2 reads SVGAGI. This chain's CDR3 is CASSGQGITEAFF. The CDR3 region has the DNA TGTGCCAGCTCGGGACAGGGGATTACTGAAGCTTTCTTT.

This chain joins TRBV28 and TRBJ2-7; tentatively, D is TRBD2 (5 bases). The CDR3 runs to 14 residues. Trimming removed 4 bases from V and 2 bases from J, with 12 bases in between. Germline CDR1 and CDR2: MDHEN and SYDVKM. The CDR3 coding sequence is TGTGCCAGCAGTTCCCGGACTTACCCCTACGAGCAGTACTTC. This codes for CASSSRTYPYEQYF.

This chain joins TRBV5-6 and TRBJ1-1; D is unclear. Germline V lookup: CDR1 SGHDT, CDR2 YYEEEE. V was clipped by 3 bases and J by 2 bases, with 17 bases between them. The CDR3 contains 16 residues. The DNA for the CDR3 is TGTGCCAGCAGCTCGGGGATAGACGGGTTTAACACTGAAGCTTTCTTT. It specifies CASSSGIDGFNTEAFF.

The chain carries TRBV4-1 and TRBJ2-3; perhaps TRBD2 as D (6 bases). The germline CDR1 and CDR2 sequences are MGHRA and YSYEKL. The CDR3 covers 16 residues. V lost 3 bases to trimming and J lost 4 bases, with 17 bases between them. As DNA, the CDR3 is TGCGCCAGCAGCCACCCCGGACGGGACTTAGCAGATACGCAGTATTTT. Amino acid sequence: CASSHPGRDLADTQYF.

The rearrangement links TRBV5-1 to TRBJ2-2, with 7 bases fitting TRBD2. Per germline, CDR1 SGHRS and CDR2 YFSETQ. The CDR3 loop spans 20 amino acids. V gave up 0 bases and J gave up 1 base; unmatched junction bases: 15. CDR3 in amino acids: CASSLGASGSNSKNTGELFF. The CDR3 bases are TGCGCCAGCAGCTTGGGGGCTAGCGGATCTAACTCTAAGAACACCGGGGAGCTGTTTTTT.

The chain combines TRBV29-1 with TRBJ2-1; 9 bases line up with TRBD2. The V segment lost 6 bases and the J segment 9 bases; nucleotides outside the gene matches: 12. The CDR3 sequence is 14 residues long. Germline V CDR1 and CDR2: SQVTM, ANQGSEA. The CDR3 nucleotides are TGCAGCGTCCTCTCGGGACTAGCAGGGGGTGAGCAGTTCTTC. Translating it yields CSVLSGLAGGEQFF.

The gene calls are TRBV24-1 and TRBJ1-5; 7 bases map to TRBD1. The length of the CDR3 is 14 residues. V shed 4 bases and J 7 bases; nucleotides not matched to a gene: 6. Germline V gene sequence: CDR1 KGHDR, CDR2 SFDVKD. The CDR3 DNA sequence: TGTGCCACCAGTGACCAGACAGGGCACCAGCCCCAGCATTTT. This translates into CATSDQTGHQPQHF.

The chain has TRBV6-6 and TRBJ2-5, with TRBD2 identical over 11 bases. The CDR3 contains 16 residues. The germline gives CDR1 MNHNY, CDR2 SVGAGI (reference sequence). Germline trimming cut 1 base from V and 4 bases from J; bases unmatched to any gene: 5. Here the CDR3 reads CASSYLASGRSETQYF. The CDR3 DNA reads as TGTGCCAGCAGTTACTTGGCTAGCGGGAGGTCAGAGACCCAGTACTTC.

This clone was counted only a few times. The V gene is TRBV7-3, the J gene TRBJ1-2; D perhaps matches TRBD1 (6 bases). This CDR3 has 13 amino acids. Trimming took 5 bases from V and 4 from J, leaving 11 bases between them. Germline loops: CDR1 SGHTA, CDR2 FQGTGA. CDR3 DNA sequence: TGTGCCAGCAGCCCCGGGGGGGCCTATGGCTACACCTTC. Its translation is CASSPGGAYGYTF.

This chain joins TRBV11-2 and TRBJ2-7, with D possibly being TRBD1 (6 bases). Germline V gene sequence: CDR1 SGHAT, CDR2 FQNNGV. CDR3 size: 15 residues. The ends were cut back, 1 base at V and 0 bases at J, with 10 bases in the middle. CDR3 residues: CASSLGGGSSYEQYF. DNA for the CDR3: TGTGCCAGCAGCTTAGGAGGGGGAAGCTCCTACGAGCAGTACTTC.

V and J are TRBV21-1 and TRBJ2-1; TRBD2, as called in the table, went unchecked against the DNA. TRBV21-1 constitutes a pseudogene. The CDR3 runs 15 residues. CDR3 sequence reads: CASISPSGRNNEQFF. DNA for the CDR3: TGTGCCAGCATCTCTCCTAGCGGGAGGAACAATGAGCAGTTCTTC.

The J gene is TRBJ1-1, the V gene TRBV7-9; 8 nucleotides line up with TRBD1. V lost 0 bases to trimming and J lost 8 bases; unmatched junction nucleotides: 5. The V gene's germline CDR1 is SEHNR and CDR2 FQNEAQ (reference sequence). The CDR3 spans 14 residues. CDR3: CASSLAPDREEAFF. The CDR3 DNA sequence: TGTGCCAGCAGCTTAGCGCCGGACAGGGAAGAAGCTTTCTTT.

The rearrangement joins TRBV6-6 to TRBJ2-7, with TRBD1 identical over 9 bases. CDR3 length equals 15 residues. V gave up 0 bases and J gave up 3 bases; unmatched junction bases: 3. The V gene's germline CDR1 is MNHNY and CDR2 SVGAGI (reference sequence). The CDR3 region is CASSYSVTGGYEQYF. CDR3 DNA sequence: TGTGCCAGCAGTTACTCGGTGACAGGGGGCTACGAGCAGTACTTC.

The rearrangement uses TRBV12-5 and TRBJ2-7, with D unclear. CDR1 is LGHNT and CDR2 is FRNRAP in the germline V gene. V was trimmed by 2 bases and J by 2 bases, leaving 4 bases between them. This CDR3 region has 12 residues. The DNA of the CDR3 is TGTGCTAGTGGTTTGATAACCTACGAGCAGTACTTC. It specifies CASGLITYEQYF.

The V gene is TRBV9, the J gene TRBJ1-1, with no clear D. Trimming removed 0 bases from V and 4 bases from J, with 10 bases in between. This CDR3 has 14 amino acids. The germline V gene has CDR1 SGDLS and CDR2 YYNGEE. The CDR3 DNA follows: TGTGCCAGCAGCGTAGGGAGTATGGTCACTGAAGCTTTCTTT. It is translated as CASSVGSMVTEAFF.

J is TRBJ1-1 and V is TRBV7-9, with 9 nucleotides matching TRBD1. The germline CDR1 and CDR2 sequences are SEHNR and FQNEAQ (reference sequence). The ends lost 4 bases at V and 0 bases at J; junction bases unmatched: 3. The CDR3 extends over 15 amino acids. CDR3 residues: CASSSYRGLNTEAFF. CDR3 DNA: TGTGCCAGCAGCTCCTACAGGGGGCTGAACACTGAAGCTTTCTTT. The full variable domain, in which reference TRBV7-9 and TRBJ1-1 provide the parts outside the CDR3, is DTGVSQNPRHKITKRGQNVTFRCDPISEHNRLYWYRQTLGQGPEFLTYFQNEAQLEKSRLLSDRFSAERPKGSFSTLEIQRTEQGDSAMYLCASSSYRGLNTEAFFGQGTRLTVV.

The CDR3, as DNA: TGTGCCAGCAGTAGCCTCCGGGACAGAAGTTCACCCCTCCACTTT. Its protein is CASSSLRDRSSPLHF. The chain is built from TRBV6-2 or TRBV6-3 and TRBJ1-6; 7 bases line up with TRBD1. Trimming took 5 bases from V and 9 from J; bases not matched to a gene: 10. Germline V gives CDR1 MNHEY, CDR2 SVGEGT. CDR3 size: 15 residues.

The chain carries TRBV19 and TRBJ1-4; TRBD1 aligns across 8 bases. The CDR3 consists of 13 residues. CDR1 is LNHDA and CDR2 is SQIVND in the germline V gene (reference sequence). The ends lost 7 bases at V and 9 bases at J; junction bases unmatched: 7. The chain's CDR3 is CASMVQGAKKLFF. The CDR3 DNA reads TGTGCCAGTATGGTCCAGGGGGCTAAAAAACTGTTTTTT.